The TCR beta chain under discussion was sequenced for a study of OX40 agonist ivuxolimab in advanced cancers. Study overall: Participants could have had prior anti-PD-1, anti-PD-L1 or anti-CTLA-4 therapy, and roughly 39% had some.

Exclusion of a patient followed from autoimmune disease history or systemic immunosuppression. V was pared by 5 bases and J by 0 bases, with 14 bases between. Germline V gives CDR1 LGHNT, CDR2 FRNRAP. The CDR3 covers 16 residues. Findings and caveats of the study: Also present in some nonresponders was a low level of normalized T-cell clonal expansion. Partly responding patients at 0.1-3.0 mg/kg showed some of the smallest clonal expansion.

Concerning this clone itself: The antigen remains undetermined.

Data came from immunoSEQ multiplex PCR; TCRdb stores just in-frame clones and leaves some out. The repertoire holds about 91,000 clones, around 87% seen once, with about 4.7% in the top ten. This sequence originates from an adult with an advanced solid tumor such as melanoma, head and neck, liver or kidney cancer. J is TRBJ2-1 and V is TRBV12-5, with D perhaps being TRBD1 or TRBD2 (5 bases each). The sample here was CD4+ or CD8+ T cells sorted from blood, taken in a trial of the OX40 agonist ivuxolimab. The CDR3 sequence: CASGLPMGVSYNEQFF. The CDR3 coding sequence is TGTGCTAGTGGTCTCCCGATGGGGGTCTCCTACAATGAGCAGTTCTTC.